Below are 17 T cell receptor beta chains sequenced from a single sample in a study of regulatory T cells in long-lasting Graves disease. Time point given: persistent/refractory GD, antithyroid drugs over 5 years with positive TRAb. RNA from PBMCs was the source of the TCR library. Building of the TCR beta libraries involved iRepertoire HTBI primers and Arm-PCR of CDR3 regions. TCRdb analysed the multiplex PCR reads with MiXCR anew, one entry per CDR3 protein. The table lists some 300,000 distinct CDR3 sequences, around 20% of them singletons. This sample comprised peripheral blood mononuclear cells (PBMCs), obtained when the disease was refractory, from a patient treated with antithyroid drugs. The receptors derive from a female donor with Graves disease.

In its sample, this clonotype was seen a few times. The chain has TRBV19 and TRBJ1-2; possibly TRBD1 for D (6 bases). Germline values: CDR1 LNHDA, CDR2 SQIVND (reference sequence). This CDR3 spans 15 amino acids. V was trimmed by 7 bases and J by 4 bases, leaving 19 bases between them. The CDR3 DNA follows: TGTGCCAGTACACCTCAATTACAGGGATTCTATGGCTACACCTTC. It encodes CASTPQLQGFYGYTF.

The table lists this clonotype with many counts. The rearrangement joins TRBV10-3 to TRBJ1-2, with D maybe TRBD1 (6 bases). CDR3 size: 16 residues. The V end was cut by 2 bases, the J end by 0 bases, with 13 bases between. The germline gives CDR1 ENHRY, CDR2 SYGVKD. The CDR3, as DNA: TGTGCCATCAGTGAGGGATCAGGGGAGGCTAACTATGGCTACACCTTC. It is translated as CAISEGSGEANYGYTF.

The chain uses TRBV11-2 and TRBJ2-7; TRBD2 agrees at 9 bases. CDR1 is SGHAT, CDR2 FQNNGV, per germline. The CDR3 is 15 residues long. J gave up 1 base and V 5 bases, and 6 bases lay outside the gene matches. Written as DNA, the CDR3 is TGTGCCAGCAGCCCCCTCCTAGCGGGATCCTACGAGCAGTACTTC. Encoded protein: CASSPLLAGSYEQYF.

This clonotype appeared a few times. The chain couples TRBV5-6 to TRBJ2-7, with D perhaps given as TRBD1 or TRBD2 (6 bases each). The CDR3 has 16 residues. Germline-derived CDR1 and CDR2 are SGHDT and YYEEEE. Trimming left V 4 bases short and J 2 bases short, with 19 bases between. CDR3 nucleotide sequence: TGTGCCAGCAGCAGCACCGTGACAGGAGGGACCTACGAGCAGTACTTC. Its translation is CASSSTVTGGTYEQYF.

At least ten counts were recorded for this clonotype. J is TRBJ1-4 and V is TRBV6-1, with 8 bases matching TRBD1. Germline CDR1 and CDR2: MNHNS and SASEGT. The CDR3 is 14 residues long. After removal of 6 bases from V and 7 bases from J, the junction contained 7 bases not matched to a gene. This chain's CDR3 is CASSQTGVVEKLFF. For the CDR3, the DNA is TGTGCCAGCAGCCAGACAGGGGTCGTTGAAAAACTGTTTTTT.

This clonotype was counted ten times or more. V and J are TRBV12-3 or TRBV12-4 and TRBJ2-7; 8 positions agree with TRBD1. J gave up 6 bases and V 3 bases, and 10 bases lay outside the gene matches. The CDR3 has 15 residues. The CDR3 protein is CASSFLGQGSGEQYF. The CDR3 nucleotides are TGTGCCAGCAGTTTCCTCGGACAGGGCAGCGGCGAGCAGTACTTC.

The rearrangement joins TRBV30 to TRBJ1-2, with D hard to call. Trimming pared 0 bases from V and 0 bases from J, leaving 11 bases between. CDR1 is GTSNPN and CDR2 is SVGIG in the germline V gene (reference sequence). There are 15 residues in the CDR3. The CDR3 sequence: CAWSVHSSSNYGYTF. CDR3 nucleotides: TGTGCCTGGAGTGTACATTCGAGCTCTAACTATGGCTACACCTTC.

This clonotype came up a few times. This chain connects TRBV2 to TRBJ1-6; 7 bases fit TRBD1. V dropped 5 bases and J dropped 9; count of bases not matched to a gene: 7. Germline V lookup: CDR1 SNHLY, CDR2 FYNNEI. The CDR3 runs 14 residues. The CDR3 DNA sequence: TGTGCCAGCAGTTACGACAGGGATGTTTCACCCCTCCACTTT. Translated: CASSYDRDVSPLHF.

The V gene is TRBV6-1, the J gene TRBJ1-1; D is uncertain. The CDR3 extends over 13 amino acids. The germline V and J ends were trimmed by 7 bases and 0 bases, with 9 bases remaining between them. The germline V gene has CDR1 MNHNS and CDR2 SASEGT. CDR3 loop: CASTRQVNTEAFF. The CDR3 DNA sequence: TGTGCCAGCACCCGGCAGGTGAACACTGAAGCTTTCTTT.

This clonotype has at least ten counts. This CDR3 reads CASSLIVQGTEAFF. CDR3 nucleotide sequence: TGTGCCAGCAGTTTAATCGTGCAGGGCACTGAAGCTTTCTTT. The rearrangement joins TRBV12-3 or TRBV12-4 to TRBJ1-1, with a weak D call TRBD1 (5 bases). There are 14 residues in the CDR3. V lost 2 bases, J lost 4 bases, and 11 bases lay in between.

This clonotype was seen ten or more times. The chain couples TRBV6-1 to TRBJ1-1; D call uncertain. Per germline, CDR1 MNHNS and CDR2 SASEGT. The germline V and J ends were trimmed by 6 bases and 5 bases, with 19 bases remaining between them. The CDR3 covers 15 residues. CDR3 residues: CASRVRGLDKTEAFF. The CDR3 coding sequence is TGTGCCAGCAGGGTGCGAGGGTTGGATAAAACTGAAGCTTTCTTT.

Comments on this clonotype: This could be a read error, since a much larger clone is one nucleotide away. The chain uses TRBV12-3 or TRBV12-4 and TRBJ1-2, with unresolved D. The CDR3 is made up of 13 amino acids. V lost 5 bases and J lost 8, with 15 bases in between. CDR3 amino acids: CASSPQVFQGYTF. As DNA, the CDR3 is TGTGCCAGCAGTCCTCAGGTTTTCCAGGGCTACACCTTC.

The V and J genes are TRBV19 and TRBJ1-1, with 8 nucleotides matching TRBD1. Germline V gene sequence: CDR1 LNHDA, CDR2 SQIVND (reference sequence). The junction had 5 bases not matched to a gene; V was cut back by 11 bases and J by 3 bases. The length of the CDR3 is 12 residues. In DNA, the CDR3 is TGTGCCTCCAGGGGGCCGGACACTGAAGCTTTCTTT. It yields the protein CASRGPDTEAFF.

This clonotype was seen only a few times. The gene calls are TRBV2 and TRBJ2-5; D might be TRBD2 (6 bases). V lost 4 bases and J 2 bases, leaving 8 bases between the germline ends. This CDR3 is 13 amino acids long. The germline V gene encodes CDR1 SNHLY and CDR2 FYNNEI. The CDR3 loop is CASSAGGQETQYF. The CDR3 DNA follows: TGTGCCAGCAGTGCCGGGGGACAAGAGACCCAGTACTTC.

This clonotype appeared a few times. The V call is TRBV7-9, the J call TRBJ2-2; D not certain. There are 16 residues in the CDR3. Looked up from germline, CDR1 is SEHNR and CDR2 is FQNEAQ (reference sequence). The V end was cut by 4 bases, the J end by 3 bases, with 15 bases between. The chain's CDR3 is CASSSPEAGHTGELFF. The CDR3 DNA follows: TGTGCCAGCAGCTCCCCCGAGGCCGGTCACACCGGGGAGCTGTTTTTT.

This clonotype was seen more than once but under ten times. The chain links TRBV13 to TRBJ2-7; D may be TRBD1 (5 bases). V was shortened by 5 bases and J by 1 base, with 18 bases between the two germline ends. The CDR3 consists of 16 residues. Germline V gene lookup returns CDR1 PRHDT and CDR2 FYEKMQ (reference sequence). The CDR3 sequence is CASSITGNQGSYEQYF. CDR3 sequence (DNA): TGTGCCAGCAGCATTACGGGCAACCAGGGTTCCTACGAGCAGTACTTC.

This clonotype occurred a few times. The chain joins TRBV25-1 to TRBJ1-5; D not certain. CDR1 is MGHDK, CDR2 SYGVNS, per germline. The CDR3 runs to 11 residues. The V gene lost 4 bases and the J gene lost 8 bases, with 6 bases spanning the gap. CDR3: CASSGREPQHF. In DNA form, the CDR3 reads TGTGCCAGCAGTGGTCGAGAGCCCCAGCATTTT.